This TCR beta chain was documented in a study of shared clonotypes between healthy human individuals (dated by TCRdb to about 2020). In the study overall: Three men and a couple of women, aged 18 to 49 years, made up the cohort. Per donor, three plates each were used for CD4 naive and CD4 memory, two for CD8 naive, and one for CD8 memory. To estimate repertoire size and how much clonotype sharing occurs between individuals, the study deeply sequenced the blood TCR repertoires of five or six healthy adults. Libraries were prepared and TCR repertoires were sequenced by different laboratories using diverse techniques, in order to increase sequencing depth and limit assay-specific biases. Each donor's leukapheresis produced roughly between roughly 0.9 and 9 billion PBMCs. Findings and caveats that apply to the study as a whole: Only blood was sampled, and tissue TCR repertoires likely differ from those in blood. Rarefaction of sorted-subset datasets indicated incomplete sequencing despite the large sequencing depth. Naive subsets generally had larger estimated clonotype richness than memory subsets did. Based on pairwise subsampling, the degree of clonotype sharing among donors was expected to be affected by sequencing depth. When four donors were compared, the shared fraction of clonotypes was around 5% for naive CD4, 3.5% for naive CD8, 2.3% for memory CD4, and 0.4% for memory CD8. Compared with non-shared clonotypes, the clonotypes found in all four sorted-subset donors had higher generation probabilities. Because the study included a small number of donors, the genetic and exposure-history diversity represented was limited.

Points on this clone: Its cognate antigen has yet to be identified. One base away there is no much larger clone; base qualities are not given.

The germline V gene supplies CDR1 KGHSH and CDR2 LQKENI. The CDR3 spans 16 residues, from the cysteine through the phenylalanine. This entry keeps only the CDR3 DNA: 48 bases, framed from base 1. V is trimmed back by 3 bases and J by 4 bases, and the junction contains 6 bases that no gene match accounts for. Healthy HIV-negative adults with no recently reported acute infections or vaccinations were included as donors. Every donor was a Caucasian adult residing in Nashville, Tennessee, USA. Magnetic negative selection was used to enrich CD4+ T cells, after which naive cells were positively selected on CD45RA and the negative fraction became the memory subset. Blood was collected by leukapheresis, and PBMCs were isolated by Ficoll-Histopaque density gradient centrifugation and then cryopreserved in liquid nitrogen vapor phase. Analytical flow cytometry was used to check the purity and quantity of each magnetically sorted T cell population. Each sorted fraction had its genomic DNA isolated and then quantified by UV absorbance on a Nanodrop 2000c.

Using the deep immunoSEQ assay, TCR CDR3 regions were amplified from genomic DNA by multiplex PCR. Extracted genomic DNA from each cell subset was distributed evenly across all wells of several immunoSEQ 96-well plates, and each plate was treated as a replicate. Each replicate PCR for sorted subsets received about 0.2 ug genomic DNA, equal to 30,000 or so T cell genomes. Purified libraries were quantified with a Qubit 3.0 fluorometer, sized on a Bioanalyzer 2100, and re-quantified with the KAPA Library Quantification kit. Every immunoSEQ 96-well plate was sequenced on a dedicated single-read 150-cycle Illumina NextSeq 550 flow cell. In the original analysis: Because the immunoSEQ output included only junctional sequences and no quality scores, the filtering could not be the same as the filtering used for full-length reads. Sequences were annotated with PyIR, a Python wrapper for IgBLAST v1.9, using IMGT germline references to assign V/J genes and CDR3. Reads with weak V/J assignments (E-value above 1e-6), missing CDR3, stop codons, out-of-frame junctions, or ambiguous translated residues were removed. V3J clonotypes were defined as sequences sharing an identical inferred V gene, J gene, and CDR3 amino acid sequence. Percentage overlap between repertoires was calculated by dividing the number of shared unique clonotypes by the size of the smaller repertoire. Richness of each repertoire was evaluated using RTK rarefaction, the Chao1 estimator, and Recon v2.1 estimates of unobserved clonotypes. For all TCRbeta clonotypes obtained by the gDNA method from four donors, generation probabilities were computed with OLGA. The table comes from immuneACCESS by way of TCRdb, which keeps in-frame sequences with V and J called. Part of the clones is missing from these tables; in studies checked, under half for an unresolved V gene and the rest for unknown reasons. V, J and clone size were drawn from that table, and D and trimming were deduced from the DNA. The sample table lists some 500,000 clones, about 96% of them with a count of one. The ten largest clones add up to 0.064% of the sample.

The sample consisted of naive CD4+ T cells sorted from blood. The cell subset or site label, as the study defines it: CD45RA+ positively selected. The chain is assembled from TRBV18 and TRBJ2-2; a stretch of 9 junction bases matches TRBD1. The origin of this receptor is a woman aged 25 to 39 in good health. CDR3 region: CASSPLGTGSTGELFF. The nucleotides are TGTGCCAGCTCACCTCTTGGGACAGGGAGCACCGGGGAGCTGTTTTTT.